This section outlines one T cell receptor (beta chain) sequence together with its context. The sample comes from a study of blood T cell repertoires in COVID-19. Study at large: Material from acute and convalescent COVID-19 was sourced from the United States, Italy and Spain. PBMCs, B-cell-depleted T cells, or T cells were the source of the cDNA or gDNA that made up the material.

Source study methods: Amplification of reference gene primers provided the estimated nucleated cell counts. Data came from immunoSEQ multiplex PCR; TCRdb stores just in-frame clones and leaves some out. The DNA gave D and trimming, while V, J and clone size come from that table. This sample has about 210,000 clones, with roughly nine tenths found just once. The source of this sequence is a man aged 25-45 years with acute or convalescent COVID-19. Sequencing was performed on peripheral blood.

The CDR3 DNA reads TGTGCCAGCAGCCTACAGGGATTTATTTATGGCTACACCTTC. It codes for CASSLQGFIYGYTF. The chain carries TRBV7-2 and TRBJ1-2; D possibly corresponds to TRBD1 (6 bases). The germline gives CDR1 SGHTA, CDR2 FQGNSA. The ends were cut back, 5 bases at V and 5 bases at J, with 15 bases in the middle. The CDR3 sequence is 14 residues long.